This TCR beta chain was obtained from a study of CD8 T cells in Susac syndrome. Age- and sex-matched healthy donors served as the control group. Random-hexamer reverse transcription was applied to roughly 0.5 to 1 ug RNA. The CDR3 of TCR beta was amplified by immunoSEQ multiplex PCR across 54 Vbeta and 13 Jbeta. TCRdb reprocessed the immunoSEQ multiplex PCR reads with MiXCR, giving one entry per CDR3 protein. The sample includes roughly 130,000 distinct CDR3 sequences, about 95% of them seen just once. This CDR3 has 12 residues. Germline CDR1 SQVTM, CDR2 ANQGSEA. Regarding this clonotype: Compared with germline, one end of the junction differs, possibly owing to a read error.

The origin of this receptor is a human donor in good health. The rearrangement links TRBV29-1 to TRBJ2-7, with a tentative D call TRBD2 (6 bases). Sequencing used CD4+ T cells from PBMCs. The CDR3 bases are TGCAGCGGGGGACTGGACGCCTACGAGCAGCACTTC. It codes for CSGGLDAYEQHF.